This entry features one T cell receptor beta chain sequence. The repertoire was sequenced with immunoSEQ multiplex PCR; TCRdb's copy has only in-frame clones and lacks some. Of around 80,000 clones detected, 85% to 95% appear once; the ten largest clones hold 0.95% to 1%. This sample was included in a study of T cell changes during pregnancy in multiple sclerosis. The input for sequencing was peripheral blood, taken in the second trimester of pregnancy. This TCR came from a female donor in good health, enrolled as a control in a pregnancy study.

The CDR3: CAIGSLREGLRPTYEQYF. The CDR3 nucleotides are TGTGCCATCGGCTCTCTCCGGGAGGGCCTTCGGCCCACCTACGAGCAGTACTTC. The J gene is TRBJ2-7, the V gene TRBV10-3, with TRBD2 matching over 8 bases. V lost 8 bases to trimming and J lost 2 bases; unmatched junction nucleotides: 20. The CDR3 is 18 amino acids. Per the germline V gene, CDR1 is ENHRY and CDR2 is SYGVKD.